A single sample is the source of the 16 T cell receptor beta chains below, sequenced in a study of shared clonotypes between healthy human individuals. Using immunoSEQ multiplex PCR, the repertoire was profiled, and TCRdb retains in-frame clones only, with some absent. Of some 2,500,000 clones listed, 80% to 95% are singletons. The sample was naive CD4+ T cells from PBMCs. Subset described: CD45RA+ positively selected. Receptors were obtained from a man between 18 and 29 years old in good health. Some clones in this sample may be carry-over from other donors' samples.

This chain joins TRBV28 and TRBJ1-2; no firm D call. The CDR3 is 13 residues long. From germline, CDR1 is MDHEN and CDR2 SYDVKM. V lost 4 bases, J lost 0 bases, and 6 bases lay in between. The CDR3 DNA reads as TGTGCCAGCAGTTCCGAACCTAACTATGGCTACACCTTC. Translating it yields CASSSEPNYGYTF.

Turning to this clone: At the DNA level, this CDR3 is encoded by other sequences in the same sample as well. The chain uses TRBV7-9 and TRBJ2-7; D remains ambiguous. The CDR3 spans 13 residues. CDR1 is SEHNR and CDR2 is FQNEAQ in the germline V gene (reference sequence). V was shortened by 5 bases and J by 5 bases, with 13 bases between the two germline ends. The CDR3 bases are TGTGCCAGCAGCCTGTCATTACCGGACGAGCAGTACTTC. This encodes CASSLSLPDEQYF.

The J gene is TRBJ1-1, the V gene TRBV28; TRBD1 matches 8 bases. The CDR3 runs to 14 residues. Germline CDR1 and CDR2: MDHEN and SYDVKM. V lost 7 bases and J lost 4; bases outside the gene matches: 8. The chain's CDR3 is CASNYRGWGTEAFF. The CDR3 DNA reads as TGTGCCAGCAATTACAGGGGGTGGGGCACTGAAGCTTTCTTT.

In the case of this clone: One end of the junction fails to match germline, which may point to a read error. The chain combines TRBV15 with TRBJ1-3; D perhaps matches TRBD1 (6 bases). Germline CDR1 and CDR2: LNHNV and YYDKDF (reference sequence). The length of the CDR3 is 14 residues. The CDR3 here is CATSRESPGAWLNF. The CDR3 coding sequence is TGTGCCACCAGCAGAGAATCCCCGGGGGCCTGGTTGAATTTT. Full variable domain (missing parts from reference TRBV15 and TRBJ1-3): DAMVIQNPRYQVTQFGKPVTLSCSQTLNHNVMYWYQQKSSQAPKLLFHYYDKDFNNEADTPDNFQSRRPNTSFCFLDIRSPGLGDTAMYLCATSRESPGAWLNFGEGSWLTVV.

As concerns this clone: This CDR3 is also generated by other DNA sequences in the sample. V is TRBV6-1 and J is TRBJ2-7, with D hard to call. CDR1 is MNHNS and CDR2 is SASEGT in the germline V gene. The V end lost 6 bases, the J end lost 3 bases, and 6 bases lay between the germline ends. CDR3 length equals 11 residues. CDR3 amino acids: CASSPYYEQYF. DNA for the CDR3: TGTGCCAGCAGCCCCTACTACGAGCAGTACTTC.

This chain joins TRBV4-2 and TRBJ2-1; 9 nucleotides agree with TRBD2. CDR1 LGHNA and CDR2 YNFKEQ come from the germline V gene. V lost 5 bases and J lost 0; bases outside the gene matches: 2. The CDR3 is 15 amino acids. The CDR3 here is CASSWTSVSYNEQFF. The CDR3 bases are TGTGCCAGCAGCTGGACTAGCGTCTCCTACAATGAGCAGTTCTTC.

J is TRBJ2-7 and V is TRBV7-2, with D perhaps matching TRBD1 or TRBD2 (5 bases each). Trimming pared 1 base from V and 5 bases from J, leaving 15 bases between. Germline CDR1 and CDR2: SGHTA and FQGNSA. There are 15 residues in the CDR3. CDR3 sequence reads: CASSLEVPGSNEQYF. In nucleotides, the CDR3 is TGTGCCAGCAGCTTAGAAGTACCAGGGAGCAACGAGCAGTACTTC.

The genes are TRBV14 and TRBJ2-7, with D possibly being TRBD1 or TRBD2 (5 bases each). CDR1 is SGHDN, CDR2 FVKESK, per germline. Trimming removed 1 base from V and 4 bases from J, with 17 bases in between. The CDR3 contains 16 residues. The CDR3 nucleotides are TGTGCCAGCAGCCAAGTTGACGGGGCAGGGTTTTACGAGCAGTACTTC. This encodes CASSQVDGAGFYEQYF.

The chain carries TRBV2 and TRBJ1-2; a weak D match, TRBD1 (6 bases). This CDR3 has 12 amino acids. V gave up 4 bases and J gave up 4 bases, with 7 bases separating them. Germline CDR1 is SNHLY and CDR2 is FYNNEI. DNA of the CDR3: TGTGCCAGCAGTGCAGGGGCCTATGGCTACACCTTC. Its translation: CASSAGAYGYTF.

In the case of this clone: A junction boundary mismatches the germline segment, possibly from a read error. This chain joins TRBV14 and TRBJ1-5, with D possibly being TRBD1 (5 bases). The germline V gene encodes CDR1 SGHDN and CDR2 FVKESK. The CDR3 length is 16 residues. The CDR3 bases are TGTGCCAGCACCCCCCCGGGGCAGCGGATAGATCAGCCCCGGCATTTT. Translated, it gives CASTPPGQRIDQPRHF.

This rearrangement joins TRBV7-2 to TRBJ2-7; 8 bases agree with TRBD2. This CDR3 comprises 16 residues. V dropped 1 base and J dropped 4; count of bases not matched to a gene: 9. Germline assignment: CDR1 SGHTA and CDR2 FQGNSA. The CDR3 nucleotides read TGTGCCAGCAGCTTAGACGAGTCTAGCGGGCCTTACGAGCAGTACTTC. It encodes CASSLDESSGPYEQYF.

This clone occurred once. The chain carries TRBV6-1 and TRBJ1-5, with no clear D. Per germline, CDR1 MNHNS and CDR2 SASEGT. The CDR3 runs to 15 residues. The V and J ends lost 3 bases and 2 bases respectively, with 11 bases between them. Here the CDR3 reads CASSDSDTRNQPQHF. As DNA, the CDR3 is TGTGCCAGCAGTGATTCAGACACACGCAATCAGCCCCAGCATTTT.

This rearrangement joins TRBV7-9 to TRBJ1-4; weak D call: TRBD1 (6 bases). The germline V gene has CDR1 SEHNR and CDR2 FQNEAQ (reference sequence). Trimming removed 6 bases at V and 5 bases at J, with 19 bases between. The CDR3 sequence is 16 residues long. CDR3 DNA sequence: TGTGCCAGCAGTGTAAATTCTGGGACACCCAATGAAAAACTGTTTTTT. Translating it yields CASSVNSGTPNEKLFF.

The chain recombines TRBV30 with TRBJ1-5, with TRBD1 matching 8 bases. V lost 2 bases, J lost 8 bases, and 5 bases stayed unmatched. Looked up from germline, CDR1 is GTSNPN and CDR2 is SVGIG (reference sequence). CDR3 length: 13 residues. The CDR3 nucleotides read TGTGCCTGGAGTCCCGACAGGGGTGAGCCCCAGCATTTT. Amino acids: CAWSPDRGEPQHF.

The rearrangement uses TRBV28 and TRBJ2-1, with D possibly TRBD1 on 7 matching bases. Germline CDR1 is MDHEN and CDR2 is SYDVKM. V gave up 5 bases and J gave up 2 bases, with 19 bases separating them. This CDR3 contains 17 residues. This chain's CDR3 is CASSKRRGTRPYNEQFF. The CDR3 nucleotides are TGTGCCAGCAGTAAACGCAGGGGGACTCGTCCCTACAATGAGCAGTTCTTC.

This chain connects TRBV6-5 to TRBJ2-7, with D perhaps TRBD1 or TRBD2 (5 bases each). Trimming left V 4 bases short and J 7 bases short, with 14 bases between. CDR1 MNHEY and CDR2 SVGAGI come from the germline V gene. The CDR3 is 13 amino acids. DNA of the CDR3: TGTGCCAGCAGTTGGGGGTTTGCCGGGGAGCAGTACTTC. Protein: CASSWGFAGEQYF.